This TCR beta chain was retrieved from a study of blood T cell repertoires in COVID-19. Study background: COVID-19 samples collected from the United States, Italy and Spain covered acute and convalescent phases.

The V gene lost 3 bases and the J gene lost 4 bases, with 13 bases spanning the gap. The germline V gene encodes CDR1 LNHNV and CDR2 YYDKDF (reference sequence). The CDR3 consists of 15 residues. This clone was counted a single time. Per the study methods: Estimation of nucleated cell counts was performed using reference gene primer amplification. Measured with immunoSEQ multiplex PCR; TCRdb has only the in-frame clones, and not every one. That table is the source of V, J and clone size, and D and trimming were worked out from the DNA. The sample comprises 250,000 to 350,000 clones, roughly 86% of which are singletons, and 7.8% rests with the top ten.

The chain uses TRBV15 and TRBJ1-5; D is ambiguous. This receptor was identified in a woman aged 45 to 65 who had recovered from COVID-19. The sample taken for sequencing was peripheral blood. CDR3 loop: CATSSALGSNQPQHF. The CDR3 DNA is TGTGCCACCAGCAGTGCCTTGGGGAGTAATCAGCCCCAGCATTTT.